The 20 T cell receptor beta chains reported below all come from one sample, sequenced in a study of blood T cell repertoires in COVID-19. Measured with immunoSEQ multiplex PCR; TCRdb has only the in-frame clones, and not every one. The table shows about 78,000 clones, with approximately 86% occurring only once. Sequenced input: peripheral blood. These receptors were taken from a man in his forties or fifties with active or convalescent COVID-19.

CDR3 amino acids: CASSGPRGGRDNEQFF. The CDR3 nucleotides are TGTGCCAGCAGTGGACCTCGGGGGGGCCGGGACAATGAGCAGTTCTTC. The chain links TRBV28 to TRBJ2-1; 8 bases are a match to TRBD2. Germline V lookup: CDR1 MDHEN, CDR2 SYDVKM. Losses at the gene ends were 5 bases for V and 5 bases for J; bases not matched to a gene: 11. The CDR3 extends over 16 amino acids.

For the CDR3, the DNA is TGTGCCAGCAGTGAGGGCCGGGGATTGTATTATGGCTACACCTTC. This sequence encodes CASSEGRGLYYGYTF. The V gene is TRBV2, the J gene TRBJ1-2; D not certain. Trimming removed 3 bases from V and 5 bases from J, with 16 bases in between. The CDR3 extends over 15 amino acids. Germline V CDR1 and CDR2: SNHLY, FYNNEI.

This clone was recorded once. V is TRBV11-3 and J is TRBJ2-1; 9 bases are a match to TRBD1. The CDR3 sequence is 16 residues long. J gave up 4 bases and V 4 bases, and 8 bases lay outside the gene matches. Germline V lookup: CDR1 SGHNT, CDR2 YENEEA. The CDR3: CASSSQDRGDYNEQFF. The CDR3 region has the DNA TGTGCCAGCAGCTCGCAGGACAGGGGAGATTACAATGAGCAGTTCTTC.

V and J are TRBV10-3 and TRBJ2-7; the match to TRBD1 covers 10 bases. Looked up from germline, CDR1 is ENHRY and CDR2 is SYGVKD. The junction had 7 bases not matched to a gene; V was cut back by 6 bases and J by 5 bases. The CDR3 is 14 amino acids. The chain's CDR3 is CAIRGGTGDHEQYF. CDR3 DNA: TGTGCCATCAGGGGAGGGACAGGGGACCACGAGCAGTACTTC.

This chain uses TRBV28 with TRBJ1-2, with 7 bases aligning to TRBD1. The germline gives CDR1 MDHEN, CDR2 SYDVKM. CDR3 length: 15 residues. Trimming at V came to 6 bases and at J to 2 bases, leaving 9 bases not matched to a gene. CDR3 loop: CASSPGTENNYGYTF. CDR3 coding DNA: TGTGCCAGCAGCCCGGGGACAGAAAACAACTATGGCTACACCTTC.

V and J are TRBV28 and TRBJ2-7; 12 bases are shared with TRBD1. The J segment lost 4 bases and the V segment lost 7 bases, leaving 8 bases of the junction unmatched. There are 15 residues in the CDR3. Per the germline V gene, CDR1 is MDHEN and CDR2 is SYDVKM. This CDR3 reads CASTPGQGAFYEQYF. In DNA, the CDR3 is TGTGCCAGCACCCCGGGACAGGGGGCTTTTTACGAGCAGTACTTC.

This rearrangement joins TRBV10-1 to TRBJ2-3; D may be TRBD2 (6 bases). Deletions cut 2 bases from V and 2 bases from J, with 17 bases between. Germline V gives CDR1 WNHNN, CDR2 SYGVQD (reference sequence). The CDR3 covers 17 residues. CDR3 in amino acids: CASSEKDLAGYTDTQYF. CDR3 DNA: TGCGCCAGCAGTGAGAAAGATTTGGCGGGGTACACAGATACGCAGTATTTT.

The V call is TRBV3-1 (or the pseudogene TRBV3-2), the J call TRBJ1-5, with TRBD1 as a possible D gene (5 bases). Germline values: CDR1 LGHDT, CDR2 YNNKEL (reference sequence). Trimming took 4 bases from V and 3 from J, leaving 10 bases between them. The CDR3 has 14 amino acids. The CDR3 is CASSPGHANQPQHF. CDR3 coding DNA: TGTGCCAGCAGCCCCGGACACGCCAATCAGCCCCAGCATTTT.

This chain connects TRBV7-9 to TRBJ1-4; the match to TRBD1 covers 10 bases. The ends lost 2 bases at V and 4 bases at J; junction bases unmatched: 1. Per germline, CDR1 SEHNR and CDR2 FQNEAQ (reference sequence). The CDR3 contains 15 residues. The CDR3 nucleotides are TGTGCCAGCAGCTTAAGGACAGGGGGTAATGAAAAACTGTTTTTT. Protein: CASSLRTGGNEKLFF. The variable domain in full, completed from reference TRBV7-9 and TRBJ1-4, reads DTGVSQNPRHKITKRGQNVTFRCDPISEHNRLYWYRQTLGQGPEFLTYFQNEAQLEKSRLLSDRFSAERPKGSFSTLEIQRTEQGDSAMYLCASSLRTGGNEKLFFGSGTQLSVL.

The rearrangement joins TRBV7-9 to TRBJ2-2; no definite D call. Per the germline V gene, CDR1 is SEHNR and CDR2 is FQNEAQ (reference sequence). V was clipped by 5 bases and J by 1 base, with 8 bases between them. The CDR3 consists of 14 residues. The CDR3 is CASSRGENTGELFF. The CDR3 nucleotides read TGTGCCAGCAGCCGCGGTGAGAACACCGGGGAGCTGTTTTTT.

The chain carries TRBV4-1 and TRBJ1-5; no clear D gene. The CDR3 extends over 16 amino acids. Germline CDR1 is MGHRA and CDR2 is YSYEKL. Trimming removed 7 bases at V and 3 bases at J, with 19 bases between. CDR3: CASNFPVTTVNQPQHF. CDR3 nucleotides: TGCGCCAGCAACTTCCCCGTGACAACAGTCAATCAGCCCCAGCATTTT.

A single count supports this clone. V usage is TRBV6-1 and J usage is TRBJ2-7; possible D gene TRBD2, 6 bases. With 3 bases removed from V and 5 bases from J, the gap between germline ends came to 11 bases. The CDR3 runs 13 residues. Germline-derived CDR1 and CDR2 are MNHNS and SASEGT. The CDR3 sequence is CASSEGTPDEQYV. CDR3 coding DNA: TGTGCCAGCAGTGAGGGGACTCCCGACGAGCAGTACGTC.

CDR3 amino acids: CASRSPSGNYGYTF. CDR3 in DNA: TGTGCCAGTAGATCCCCTTCGGGAAACTATGGCTACACCTTC. V is TRBV19 and J is TRBJ1-2; D gene uncertain. The CDR3 is 14 amino acids. Trimming left V 6 bases short and J 2 bases short, with 13 bases between. The germline gives CDR1 LNHDA, CDR2 SQIVND (reference sequence).

The chain links TRBV5-1 to TRBJ2-1; 7 bases line up with TRBD1. The V segment lost 4 bases and the J segment 2 bases; nucleotides outside the gene matches: 6. Germline V gene sequence: CDR1 SGHRS, CDR2 YFSETQ. This CDR3 region has 15 residues. In DNA, the CDR3 is TGCGCCAGCAGCCAGGGGGATCCAACCTACAATGAGCAGTTCTTC. It codes for CASSQGDPTYNEQFF.

The rearrangement links TRBV23-1 to TRBJ2-7; a possible D gene is TRBD2 (6 bases). TRBV23-1 is sorted into the ORF group, with uncertain function. V lost 3 bases and J 3 bases, leaving 18 bases between the germline ends. The CDR3 loop spans 16 amino acids. CDR3 in amino acids: CASSHPPGTGNYEQYV. CDR3 DNA sequence: TGCGCCAGCAGTCACCCACCCGGGACTGGGAACTACGAGCAGTACGTC.

This sequence joins TRBV15 and TRBJ2-5; 10 bases fit TRBD1. Germline trimming cut 0 bases from V and 5 bases from J; bases unmatched to any gene: 6. There are 16 residues in the CDR3. CDR1 and CDR2 from the germline V gene are LNHNV and YYDKDF (reference sequence). This CDR3 is CATSRERTGGWETQYF. Written as DNA, the CDR3 is TGTGCCACCAGCAGAGAACGGACAGGGGGATGGGAGACCCAGTACTTC.

This chain connects TRBV10-1 to TRBJ2-5; D is possibly TRBD2 (6 bases). Germline values: CDR1 WNHNN, CDR2 SYGVQD (reference sequence). Trimming shortened V by 3 bases and J by 5 bases, and 13 bases separated the two germline ends. The CDR3 totals 14 residues. Here the CDR3 reads CASSDGAAGETQYF. CDR3 sequence (DNA): TGCGCCAGCAGTGACGGGGCAGCGGGTGAGACCCAGTACTTC.

This clone occurred once. The genes are TRBV2 and TRBJ2-7; no definite D call. V was trimmed by 4 bases and J by 7 bases, leaving 11 bases between them. The V gene's germline CDR1 is SNHLY and CDR2 FYNNEI. CDR3 size: 12 residues. CDR3 in amino acids: CASSVGAREQYV. CDR3 in DNA: TGTGCCAGCAGTGTTGGAGCCCGGGAGCAGTACGTC.

CDR3 DNA sequence: TGCAGCGTTTTAGCGGGGGGGCGCACAGATACGCAGTATTTT. Protein: CSVLAGGRTDTQYF. This chain links TRBV29-1 with TRBJ2-3; 11 bases map to TRBD2. Per the germline V gene, CDR1 is SQVTM and CDR2 is ANQGSEA. Losses at the gene ends were 5 bases for V and 1 base for J; bases not matched to a gene: 2. The CDR3 runs to 14 residues.

The V call is TRBV7-9, the J call TRBJ2-7, with 11 bases lining up with TRBD1. CDR1 and CDR2 from the germline V gene are SEHNR and FQNEAQ (reference sequence). This CDR3 has 14 residues. V trimming: 5 bases; J trimming: 3 bases; junction bases outside the gene matches: 3. The CDR3: CASSIGTGGYEQYF. The CDR3 coding sequence is TGTGCCAGCAGCATTGGGACAGGGGGCTACGAGCAGTACTTC.